This TCR delta chain was identified in a study of Vδ1+ human thymocytes. This clone was counted only a few times. Antigen: not known. Germline CDR1 TSWWSYY, CDR2 QGS. The CDR3 runs to 18 residues. The V gene lost 3 bases and the J gene lost 0 bases, with 20 bases spanning the gap. The template was reverse-transcribed extracted RNA. Pooled V-gene forward primers with one constant-region reverse primer generated the CDR3 amplicons by multiplex PCR. TCRdb made new clone calls on the multiplex PCR reads using CATT. The data hold more than 50,000 delta-chain clones, with approximately 16% observed a single time. Study-level findings and limits: Thymic TRG and TRD repertoires appeared highly polyclonal, with Gaussian CDR3 length distributions.

Vdelta1+ thymocyte sorts reached between about 98% and 99.6% purity. The gene calls are TRDV1 and TRDJ1; perhaps TRDD3 as D (7 bases). The material sequenced was Vdelta1+ gamma-delta thymocytes from the thymus. As for subset: FACS-sorted CD3+ TCRalphabeta- TCRVdelta1+ TCRVdelta2- thymocytes. The clonotype was recovered from a boy in the first two years of life who had congenital heart surgery. DNA for the CDR3: TGTGCTCTTGGGGATCCCCTTCCCGGGGATAGGTACACCGATAAACTCATCTTT. Its translation is CALGDPLPGDRYTDKLIF.